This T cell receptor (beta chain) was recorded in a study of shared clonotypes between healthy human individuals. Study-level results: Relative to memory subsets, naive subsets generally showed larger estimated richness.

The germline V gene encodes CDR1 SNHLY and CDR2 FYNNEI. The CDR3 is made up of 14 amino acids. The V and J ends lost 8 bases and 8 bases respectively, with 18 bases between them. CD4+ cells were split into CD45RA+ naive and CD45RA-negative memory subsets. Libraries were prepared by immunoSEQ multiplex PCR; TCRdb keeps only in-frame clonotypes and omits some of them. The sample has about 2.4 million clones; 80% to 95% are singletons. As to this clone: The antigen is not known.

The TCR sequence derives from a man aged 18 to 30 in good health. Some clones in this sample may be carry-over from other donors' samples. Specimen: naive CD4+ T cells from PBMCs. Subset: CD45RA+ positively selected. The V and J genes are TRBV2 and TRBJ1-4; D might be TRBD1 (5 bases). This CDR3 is CASHRLIPGEKLFF. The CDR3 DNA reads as TGTGCCAGCCATAGACTCATCCCAGGGGAAAAACTGTTTTTT.